The clone carrying this TCR beta chain was detected only once. The data belong to a study of OX40 agonist ivuxolimab in advanced cancers. The germline CDR1 and CDR2 sequences are SGHRS and YFSETQ. CDR3 length equals 15 residues. Unmatched junction bases numbered 5, after V lost 5 bases and J lost 0 bases. Using immunoSEQ multiplex PCR, the repertoire was profiled, and TCRdb retains in-frame clones only, with some absent. The sample includes roughly 70,000 clones, approximately 81% seen only once; the top ten take roughly 3.9%. The clonotype originates from an adult with an advanced solid tumor such as melanoma, head and neck, liver or kidney cancer. Sequencing used CD4+ or CD8+ T cells sorted from blood, obtained in a trial of the OX40 agonist ivuxolimab. The gene calls are TRBV5-1 and TRBJ2-1, with TRBD1 identical over 7 bases. This CDR3 is CASRLRDSSYNEQFF. For the CDR3, the DNA is TGCGCCAGCAGACTGAGGGACAGCTCCTACAATGAGCAGTTCTTC.